Included here is one T cell receptor (beta chain) sequence, with context. This CDR3 has 11 amino acids. CDR1 KGHSY and CDR2 FQNENV come from the germline V gene. V gave up 3 bases and J gave up 8 bases, with 4 bases separating them. This sample stems from a study of control samples from healthy donors and cancer patients. Sequenced by immunoSEQ multiplex PCR; TCRdb stores in-frame clones only, minus some. Among 90,000 to 140,000 clones listed, approximately 83% were seen once. The sequenced sample consisted of blood. This chain links TRBV16 with TRBJ1-4; unclear D gene. This receptor was taken from a woman between 45 and 60 years old in good health. CDR3 nucleotides: TGTGCCAGCAGCCAGCAGGAAAAACTGTTTTTT. Translating gives CASSQQEKLFF.